A single sample is the source of the 26 T cell receptor beta chains below, sequenced in a study of cytomegalovirus exposure and HLA in healthy donors. The primer mix had 60 Vbeta and 13 Jbeta primers. Method: immunoSEQ multiplex PCR; TCRdb's copy keeps in-frame clones and lacks some. The sample shows approximately 130,000 clones, over 70% of them seen only once. The sample taken for sequencing was PBMCs. The receptors here all came from a woman aged 60-75 years in good health and CMV-seropositive.

J is TRBJ2-5 and V is TRBV9; D possibly corresponds to TRBD1 (6 bases). Per the germline V gene, CDR1 is SGDLS and CDR2 is YYNGEE. The CDR3 is 14 amino acids. Trimming removed 1 base from V and 5 bases from J, with 12 bases in between. The CDR3 here is CASSVQGRWETQYF. In nucleotides, the CDR3 is TGTGCCAGCAGCGTACAGGGGCGCTGGGAGACCCAGTACTTC.

The genes are TRBV10-3 and TRBJ1-6; D perhaps matches TRBD1 (6 bases). CDR1 is ENHRY, CDR2 SYGVKD, per germline. The CDR3 sequence is 14 residues long. V lost 7 bases to trimming and J lost 6 bases, with 13 bases between them. CDR3 loop: CAITGDLSNSPLHF. CDR3 nucleotide sequence: TGTGCCATCACAGGGGATTTATCTAATTCACCCCTCCACTTT.

The V and J genes are TRBV10-3 and TRBJ1-5, with TRBD1 identical over 7 bases. Trimming removed 3 bases from V and 6 bases from J; junction bases left unmatched: 8. The length of the CDR3 is 15 residues. Per germline, CDR1 ENHRY and CDR2 SYGVKD. CDR3 in amino acids: CAISESRTGGQPQHF. CDR3 in DNA: TGTGCCATCAGTGAATCCAGGACAGGCGGTCAGCCCCAGCATTTT.

The chain links TRBV29-1 to TRBJ2-5, with a possible D match to TRBD2 (6 bases). Trimming shortened V by 5 bases and J by 12 bases, and 13 bases separated the two germline ends. The CDR3 sequence is 10 residues long. CDR1 and CDR2 from the germline V gene are SQVTM and ANQGSEA. The CDR3 bases are TGCAGCGTTCGTCTAGCGCGGGAGTACTTC. Its translation: CSVRLAREYF.

The rearrangement links TRBV7-8 to TRBJ2-7, with 8 bases lining up with TRBD1. Germline values: CDR1 SGHVS, CDR2 FQNEAQ. V gave up 1 base and J gave up 1 base; unmatched junction bases: 3. The CDR3 runs to 15 residues. This CDR3 is CASSLGQGRSYEQYF. The CDR3 nucleotides are TGTGCCAGCAGCTTAGGACAGGGGAGGTCCTACGAGCAGTACTTC.

The V gene is TRBV5-6, the J gene TRBJ1-4; tentatively, D is TRBD1 (6 bases). Germline V gene sequence: CDR1 SGHDT, CDR2 YYEEEE. V gave up 0 bases and J gave up 7 bases, with 16 bases separating them. The CDR3 covers 16 residues. CDR3 bases: TGTGCCAGCAGCTTGGTCAGGGGAGGGTCGGGTGAAAAACTGTTTTTT. It is translated as CASSLVRGGSGEKLFF.

This clone was counted between two and nine times. The rearrangement links TRBV6-5 to TRBJ1-1, with D possibly matching TRBD1 (6 bases). The V and J ends lost 0 bases and 5 bases respectively, with 10 bases between them. Germline-derived CDR1 and CDR2 are MNHEY and SVGAGI. This CDR3 comprises 14 residues. The CDR3 reads CASSYSTGTTEAFF. CDR3 nucleotide sequence: TGTGCCAGCAGTTACTCAACCGGGACAACTGAAGCTTTCTTT.

The chain combines TRBV2 with TRBJ1-2, with D possibly being TRBD1 (6 bases). From germline, CDR1 is SNHLY and CDR2 FYNNEI. The CDR3 extends over 13 amino acids. The V end lost 6 bases, the J end lost 1 base, and 9 bases lay between the germline ends. The CDR3 DNA reads TGTGCCAGCAGCCGGGACAATAACTATGGCTACACCTTC. This translates into CASSRDNNYGYTF.

Written as DNA, the CDR3 is TGTGCCAGTAAGGACTGGGCAGCGGGGCAGCCCCAGCATTTT. It codes for CASKDWAAGQPQHF. This chain connects TRBV19 to TRBJ1-5; D is unclear. The CDR3 runs 14 residues. Per germline, CDR1 LNHDA and CDR2 SQIVND (reference sequence). Trimming shortened V by 7 bases and J by 7 bases, and 17 bases separated the two germline ends. Supplemented by reference TRBV19 and TRBJ1-5, the full variable domain reads DGGITQSPKYLFRKEGQNVTLSCEQNLNHDAMYWYRQDPGQGLRLIYYSQIVNDFQKGDIAEGYSVSREKKESFPLTVTSAQKNPTAFYLCASKDWAAGQPQHFGDGTRLSIL.

The chain links TRBV7-3 to TRBJ1-2; 7 nucleotides match TRBD1. This CDR3 has 13 amino acids. The V gene end was trimmed by 5 bases and the J gene end by 8 bases; junction bases not matched to a gene: 8. Looked up from germline, CDR1 is SGHTA and CDR2 is FQGTGA. Here the CDR3 DNA reads TGTGCCAGCAGCGCGGGACAGTTCTCGGGCTACACCTTC. It is translated as CASSAGQFSGYTF. Filled out from reference TRBV7-3 and TRBJ1-2, the complete variable domain reads GAGVSQTPSNKVTEKGKYVELRCDPISGHTALYWYRQSLGQGPEFLIYFQGTGAADDSGLPNDRFFAVRPEGSVSTLKIQRTERGDSAVYLCASSAGQFSGYTFGSGTRLTVV.

The chain links TRBV5-1 to TRBJ1-5, with D perhaps TRBD1 (6 bases). The CDR3 has 17 amino acids. With 0 bases removed from V and 3 bases from J, the gap between germline ends came to 16 bases. In germline, CDR1 is SGHRS, CDR2 YFSETQ. DNA of the CDR3: TGCGCCAGCAGCTTGGCCTTGGTGGGGGGGGCCAATCAGCCCCAGCATTTT. Translating gives CASSLALVGGANQPQHF.

This clone has only a few counts. The chain combines TRBV10-3 with TRBJ1-6, with D tentatively TRBD1 (6 bases). This CDR3 has 15 amino acids. Per the germline V gene, CDR1 is ENHRY and CDR2 is SYGVKD. V lost 4 bases, J lost 6 bases, and 13 bases lay in between. CDR3 nucleotides: TGTGCCATCAGTGGCGGTTCAGGGGCTAATTCACCCCTCCACTTT. Its translation is CAISGGSGANSPLHF.

V usage is TRBV9 and J usage is TRBJ1-1; D is possibly TRBD1 (6 bases). Per germline, CDR1 SGDLS and CDR2 YYNGEE. The V gene lost 3 bases and the J gene lost 5 bases, with 14 bases spanning the gap. The CDR3 is 14 residues long. CDR3 region: CASSAQGQRTEAFF. DNA for the CDR3: TGTGCCAGCAGCGCCCAGGGGCAAAGAACTGAAGCTTTCTTT.

The chain has TRBV19 and TRBJ1-5; D uncertain. V lost 3 bases and J 1 base, leaving 10 bases between the germline ends. CDR3 length: 15 residues. Germline-derived CDR1 and CDR2 are LNHDA and SQIVND (reference sequence). CDR3: CASSILAESNQPQHF. CDR3 nucleotides: TGTGCCAGTAGTATTCTGGCGGAAAGCAATCAGCCCCAGCATTTT.

The chain uses TRBV28 and TRBJ1-1; 9 nucleotides match TRBD1. V gave up 6 bases and J gave up 4 bases; unmatched junction bases: 6. This CDR3 has 14 residues. Germline-derived CDR1 and CDR2 are MDHEN and SYDVKM. DNA of the CDR3: TGTGCCAGCAGCCTGGGACAGGGTCCCACTGAAGCTTTCTTT. Residues: CASSLGQGPTEAFF.

The table lists this clone with a few counts. This chain uses TRBV2 with TRBJ1-1; 8 nucleotides align to TRBD1. CDR3 length equals 12 residues. CDR1 is SNHLY and CDR2 is FYNNEI in the germline V gene. Losses at the gene ends were 11 bases for V and 5 bases for J; bases not matched to a gene: 7. The CDR3 region is CACHRGRTEAFF. Written as DNA, the CDR3 is TGTGCCTGTCACAGGGGGAGGACTGAAGCTTTCTTT.

Concerning this clone itself: At one end the junction does not follow the germline gene, possibly because of a read error. The V and J genes are TRBV14 and TRBJ2-4; the match to TRBD2 covers 8 bases. Germline V CDR1 and CDR2: SGHDN, FVKESK. The CDR3 sequence is 16 residues long. This chain's CDR3 is CASSQAPGGARDIQYF. The CDR3 nucleotides are TGTGCCAGCAGTCAAGCACCCGGGGGGGCCAGGGACATTCAGTACTTC.

The genes are TRBV5-1 and TRBJ2-2; tentatively, D is TRBD1 (5 bases). From germline, CDR1 is SGHRS and CDR2 YFSETQ. CDR3 length: 15 amino acids. Between the trimmed V and J ends, which lost 4 bases and 0 bases, there was a span of 10 bases. The chain's CDR3 is CASSITGTNTGELFF. The CDR3, as DNA: TGCGCCAGCAGCATCACAGGCACGAACACCGGGGAGCTGTTTTTT.

The V and J genes are TRBV2 and TRBJ2-5, with a possible D match to TRBD2 (6 bases). CDR3 length: 14 amino acids. The germline V gene encodes CDR1 SNHLY and CDR2 FYNNEI. Trimming cost V 6 bases and J 2 bases, with 13 bases left between them. The CDR3 loop reads CASRRERPQETQYF. The CDR3 nucleotides are TGTGCCAGCAGGCGGGAACGGCCACAAGAGACCCAGTACTTC.

The gene calls are TRBV6-4 and TRBJ1-2, with a weak D call TRBD1 (6 bases). V was cut by 5 bases and J by 8 bases, with 15 bases left in between. Germline-derived CDR1 and CDR2 are MRHNA and SNTAGT. The CDR3 has 13 residues. The CDR3 DNA sequence: TGTGCCAGCAGTTTGACAGGAGCGAGAGGCTACACCTTC. This codes for CASSLTGARGYTF.

This clone has only one observation. The CDR3 region has the DNA TGTGCCAGCAGTCCGGGGGGGGCGAGCTCCTACGAGCAGTACTTC. It translates to CASSPGGASSYEQYF. The genes are TRBV5-4 and TRBJ2-7; 8 bases map to TRBD2. Germline values: CDR1 SGHNT, CDR2 YYREEE (reference sequence). V shed 5 bases, J shed 0 bases, and the junction held 7 bases outside the gene matches. This CDR3 comprises 15 residues.

The chain has TRBV6-5 and TRBJ1-2, with D unclear. This CDR3 contains 16 residues. Germline CDR1 is MNHEY and CDR2 is SVGAGI. V dropped 0 bases and J dropped 0 bases, with 11 bases sitting between them. CDR3 amino acids: CASSYSGSSPNYGYTF. Written as DNA, the CDR3 is TGTGCCAGCAGTTACTCAGGGAGCTCTCCTAACTATGGCTACACCTTC.

This chain uses TRBV9 with TRBJ1-2, with TRBD1 matching over 9 bases. The V gene's germline CDR1 is SGDLS and CDR2 YYNGEE. This CDR3 contains 16 residues. J was trimmed by 5 bases and V by 3 bases; bases with no gene match: 11. The CDR3, as DNA: TGTGCCAGCAGCGCCCGGGACAGGGTCGGGGCGTATGGCTACACCTTC. It codes for CASSARDRVGAYGYTF.

The rearrangement joins TRBV5-1 to TRBJ2-3; D is uncertain. Trimming pared 2 bases from V and 6 bases from J, leaving 7 bases between. Per the germline V gene, CDR1 is SGHRS and CDR2 is YFSETQ. CDR3 length equals 12 residues. CDR3 sequence reads: CASSFNQDTQYF. The CDR3 DNA reads as TGCGCCAGCAGCTTTAACCAGGATACGCAGTATTTT.

The gene calls are TRBV4-1 and TRBJ1-1, with D possibly being TRBD1 (5 bases). CDR3 length: 15 residues. V lost 1 base and J lost 4, with 13 bases in between. The germline V gene encodes CDR1 MGHRA and CDR2 YSYEKL. CDR3 in DNA: TGCGCCAGCAGCCAAGGTCAGGGCGTGGGCACTGAAGCTTTCTTT. It codes for CASSQGQGVGTEAFF.

In this sample, this clone turned up a few times. The chain employs TRBV28 and TRBJ2-7; 7 nucleotides match TRBD1. CDR3 length: 14 residues. J was trimmed by 3 bases and V by 9 bases; bases with no gene match: 11. Looked up from germline, CDR1 is MDHEN and CDR2 is SYDVKM. The CDR3 bases are TGTGCCAGTGCCACAGGGGACGGCGACTACGAGCAGTACTTC. Encoded protein: CASATGDGDYEQYF.